The 5 T cell receptor beta chains below were found in one sample sequenced in a study of blood T cell repertoires in COVID-19 (TCRdb year 2020). The library was produced with the immunoSEQ multiplex PCR assay. Imported from immuneACCESS, the table was reduced by TCRdb to in-frame sequences with V and J called. These copies leave out some clones; in studies compared against another copy, an unresolved V gene accounts for under half, and the cause of the remainder is not known. The sample profile shows more than 250,000 clones; roughly 87% of them were found once. The leading ten clones occupy 1% of the sample. Sequenced input: peripheral blood. These receptors all come from a man aged 50 to 59 with active or convalescent COVID-19.

The chain is built from TRBV28 and TRBJ2-3, with D maybe TRBD2 (7 bases). Trimming stripped 5 bases from V and 6 bases from J, with 18 bases between. The length of the CDR3 is 15 residues. Germline values: CDR1 MDHEN, CDR2 SYDVKM. The CDR3 DNA sequence: TGTGCCAGCAGTCCCCGGGGGCTAGCGGCGGATACGCAGTATTTT. This encodes CASSPRGLAADTQYF.

This chain links TRBV30 with TRBJ1-2, with 12 positions matching TRBD1. The CDR3 is made up of 16 amino acids. Germline values: CDR1 GTSNPN, CDR2 SVGIG (reference sequence). V dropped 4 bases and J dropped 2; count of bases not matched to a gene: 8. The DNA of the CDR3 is TGTGCCTGGAATCGGGACAGGGGGCCCGAAAACTATGGCTACACCTTC. This translates into CAWNRDRGPENYGYTF.

The chain employs TRBV4-3 and TRBJ2-2, with 7 bases identical to TRBD2. The CDR3 contains 14 residues. Germline V lookup: CDR1 LGHNA, CDR2 YSLEER. The junction had 4 bases not matched to a gene; V was cut back by 2 bases and J by 7 bases. CDR3 nucleotides: TGCGCCAGCAGCCAAACCCCGGGGGGCGGGGAGCTGTTTTTT. Residues: CASSQTPGGGELFF.

The V gene is TRBV12-3 or TRBV12-4, the J gene TRBJ1-2, with 7 bases fitting TRBD1. This CDR3 has 13 amino acids. The V segment lost 4 bases and the J segment 7 bases; nucleotides outside the gene matches: 6. CDR3 protein: CASSSTGSFGYTF. The DNA of the CDR3 is TGTGCCAGCAGTTCGACAGGGAGCTTTGGCTACACCTTC.

This clone was recorded once. This sequence joins TRBV4-2 and TRBJ2-1; D is possibly TRBD2 (6 bases). The V end was cut by 4 bases, the J end by 0 bases, with 13 bases between. This CDR3 has 16 residues. Germline loops: CDR1 LGHNA, CDR2 YNFKEQ. CDR3 in DNA: TGTGCCAGCAGCCCCCGAGGAGGGAGCTCCTACAATGAGCAGTTCTTC. Residues: CASSPRGGSSYNEQFF.